This T cell receptor beta chain was captured in a study of CD8 T cells in Susac syndrome. About the research overall: At blood draw, Susac syndrome patients were therapy-naive, on corticosteroids, or on intravenous immunoglobulin alone.

CD8+ and CD4+ blood T cells underwent TCR beta sequencing. The CDR3 spans 15 residues. Unmatched junction bases numbered 3, after V lost 1 base and J lost 5 bases. Germline V gene data show CDR1 as SEHNR and CDR2 as FQNEAQ (reference sequence). cDNA came from roughly 0.47 to 1 ug RNA primed by random hexamers. Across 54 Vbeta and 13 Jbeta, immunoSEQ multiplex PCR amplified TCR beta CDR3. TCRdb re-derived calls from the immunoSEQ multiplex PCR reads in MiXCR, one entry per CDR3 protein. The top ten hold about 0.13% of the sample, which has about 170,000 distinct CDR3 sequences, more than 95% seen once.

The sample was CD4+ T cells from PBMCs. The genes are TRBV7-9 and TRBJ2-1; 9 bases align to TRBD1. The source is a human donor with Susac syndrome. In DNA form, the CDR3 reads TGTGCCAGCAGCTTAGTGGGACAGGGCGACAATGAGCAGTTCTTC. Translated, it gives CASSLVGQGDNEQFF. The full variable domain, with the rest looked up from reference TRBV7-9 and TRBJ2-1, is DTGVSQNPRHKITKRGQNVTFRCDPISEHNRLYWYRQTLGQGPEFLTYFQNEAQLEKSRLLSDRFSAERPKGSFSTLEIQRTEQGDSAMYLCASSLVGQGDNEQFFGPGTRLTVL.